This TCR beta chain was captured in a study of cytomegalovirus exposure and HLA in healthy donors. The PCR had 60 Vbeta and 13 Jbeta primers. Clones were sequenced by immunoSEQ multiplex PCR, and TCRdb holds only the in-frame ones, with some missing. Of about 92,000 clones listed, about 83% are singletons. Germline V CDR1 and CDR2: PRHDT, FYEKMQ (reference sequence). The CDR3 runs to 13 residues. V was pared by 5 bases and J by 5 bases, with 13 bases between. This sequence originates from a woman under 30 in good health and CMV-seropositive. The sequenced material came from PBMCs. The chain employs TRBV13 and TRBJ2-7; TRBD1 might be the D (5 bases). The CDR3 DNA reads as TGTGCCAGCAGCCCCGAGGACACCGACGAGCAGTACTTC. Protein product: CASSPEDTDEQYF. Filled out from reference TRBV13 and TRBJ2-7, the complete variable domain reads AAGVIQSPRHLIKEKRETATLKCYPIPRHDTVYWYQQGPGQDPQFLISFYEKMQSDKGSIPDRFSAQQFSDYHSELNMSSLELGDSALYFCASSPEDTDEQYFGPGTRLTVT.